This entry lists 10 T cell receptor beta chains sequenced from one sample in a study of CD8+CD57+ T cells in acquired aplastic anemia. According to the study, genomic DNA was the template for TCR beta VDJ and CDR3 profiling. TCRdb called the reads again in MiXCR, with one record for every CDR3 protein. The sample carries tens of thousands of distinct CDR3 sequences, around 50% recorded once. The sample was sorted CD4+, CD8+, or CD8+CD57+ T cells (not recorded which) from PBMCs. The origin of the receptors is a human donor in good health, serving as a control.

In its sample, this clonotype was seen many times. The CDR3 here is CASSMGRREGRTGELFF. For the CDR3, the DNA is TGTGCCAGTAGTATGGGGCGGCGGGAGGGCCGCACCGGGGAGCTGTTTTTT. The chain combines TRBV19 with TRBJ2-2, with 9 bases identical to TRBD2. Germline V lookup: CDR1 LNHDA, CDR2 SQIVND (reference sequence). With 3 bases clipped from V and 4 bases from J, the junction kept 9 bases outside the gene matches. This CDR3 comprises 17 residues.

The chain employs TRBV20-1 and TRBJ2-7, with D perhaps being TRBD1 or TRBD2 (6 bases each). Germline CDR1 is DFQATT and CDR2 is SNEGSKA (reference sequence). The CDR3 length is 17 residues. V was shortened by 3 bases and J by 5 bases, with 26 bases between the two germline ends. CDR3 in DNA: TGCAGTGCTAGTCTTCTCACAGGACGGGGGCGAGTGAACGAGCAGTACTTC. Protein product: CSASLLTGRGRVNEQYF.

The J gene is TRBJ1-5, the V gene TRBV2, with a possible D match to TRBD1 (5 bases). There are 14 residues in the CDR3. From germline, CDR1 is SNHLY and CDR2 FYNNEI. V was pared by 7 bases and J by 2 bases, with 12 bases between. CDR3 bases: TGTGCCAGCAACTCCAGGGTGGGCAATCAGCCCCAGCATTTT. Amino acids: CASNSRVGNQPQHF.

This clonotype was picked up many times. The gene calls are TRBV19 and TRBJ2-6; the match to TRBD1 covers 8 bases. Germline V CDR1 and CDR2: LNHDA, SQIVND (reference sequence). The CDR3 contains 18 residues. V lost 3 bases, J lost 0 bases, and 7 bases stayed unmatched. The CDR3 DNA sequence: TGTGCCAGTAGTATGACCGGGACAGGACTCTCTGGGGCCAACGTCCTGACTTTC. This translates into CASSMTGTGLSGANVLTF. The full variable domain, its missing parts supplied by reference TRBV19 and TRBJ2-6, is DGGITQSPKYLFRKEGQNVTLSCEQNLNHDAMYWYRQDPGQGLRLIYYSQIVNDFQKGDIAEGYSVSREKKESFPLTVTSAQKNPTAFYLCASSMTGTGLSGANVLTFGAGSRLTVL.

The gene calls are TRBV29-1 and TRBJ2-3, with TRBD2 matching 12 bases. This CDR3 comprises 15 residues. Germline CDR1 SQVTM, CDR2 ANQGSEA. V was clipped by 6 bases and J by 2 bases; unmatched bases: 6. The CDR3 region is CSVPASGRATDTQYF. The CDR3 bases are TGCAGCGTCCCGGCTAGCGGGAGGGCCACAGATACGCAGTATTTT.

Turning to this clonotype: The CDR3 carries no conserved terminal phenylalanine or tryptophan, so it likely arises from a read error. This chain joins TRBV19 and TRBJ1-6, with D unresolved. Looked up from germline, CDR1 is LNHDA and CDR2 is SQIVND (reference sequence). There are 15 residues in the CDR3. Trimming took off 6 bases at V and 5 bases at J, with 14 bases between the two ends. The CDR3 loop is CASSLRNSDNSPLHL. CDR3 sequence (DNA): TGTGCCAGTAGCCTCCGAAACAGCGATAATTCACCCCTCCACTTA.

This clonotype has at least ten counts. The gene calls are TRBV4-1 and TRBJ2-1; 8 bases line up with TRBD1. This CDR3 spans 15 amino acids. V lost 6 bases to trimming and J lost 3 bases; unmatched junction nucleotides: 7. Germline V gene lookup returns CDR1 MGHRA and CDR2 YSYEKL. DNA for the CDR3: TGCGCCAGCAGACAAACAGGGGGTAGCTACAATGAGCAGTTCTTC. Translated: CASRQTGGSYNEQFF.

The chain combines TRBV19 with TRBJ1-5; D is undetermined. CDR3 length: 13 residues. Trimming took 3 bases from V and 3 from J, leaving 6 bases between them. Germline CDR1 LNHDA, CDR2 SQIVND (reference sequence). The CDR3 DNA reads as TGTGCCAGTAGTATCACAGTCAATCAGCCCCAGCATTTT. Its translation: CASSITVNQPQHF.

The chain links TRBV2 to TRBJ2-1, with 7 bases fitting TRBD2. The junction had 4 bases not matched to a gene; V was cut back by 8 bases and J by 6 bases. Looked up from germline, CDR1 is SNHLY and CDR2 is FYNNEI. This CDR3 is 12 amino acids long. The CDR3 nucleotides are TGTGCCAGCCCCCCGGGAGGCAATGAGCAGTTCTTC. Protein product: CASPPGGNEQFF.

The CDR3 loop is CASRRTGVDSPLHF. Written as DNA, the CDR3 is TGTGCCAGTAGGAGGACAGGGGTGGATTCACCCCTCCACTTT. The gene calls are TRBV19 and TRBJ1-6, with 9 bases lining up with TRBD1. The CDR3 contains 14 residues. With 6 bases clipped from V and 8 bases from J, the junction kept 5 bases outside the gene matches. Looked up from germline, CDR1 is LNHDA and CDR2 is SQIVND (reference sequence).